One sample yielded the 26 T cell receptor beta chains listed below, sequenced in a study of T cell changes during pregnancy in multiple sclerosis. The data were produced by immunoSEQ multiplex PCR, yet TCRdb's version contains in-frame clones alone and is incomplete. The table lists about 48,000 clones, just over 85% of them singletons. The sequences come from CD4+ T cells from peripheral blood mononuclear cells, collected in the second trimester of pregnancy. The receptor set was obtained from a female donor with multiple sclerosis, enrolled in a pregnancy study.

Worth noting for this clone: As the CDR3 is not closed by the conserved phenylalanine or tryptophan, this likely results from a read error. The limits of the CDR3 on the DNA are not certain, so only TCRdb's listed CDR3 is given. The CDR3 loop is CASSLAFAGTEPRI. This chain joins TRBV5-1 and TRBJ1-1; the listed D gene, TRBD1, was not tested against the DNA. The CDR3 adds up to 14 amino acids, both ends counted. The germline V gene has CDR1 SGHRS and CDR2 YFSETQ.

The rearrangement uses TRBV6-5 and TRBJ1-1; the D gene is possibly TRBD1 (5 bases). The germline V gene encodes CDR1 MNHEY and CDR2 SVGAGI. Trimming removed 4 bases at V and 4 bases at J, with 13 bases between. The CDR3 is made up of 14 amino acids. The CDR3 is CASSLDWGGTEAFF. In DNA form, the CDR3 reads TGTGCCAGCAGTTTGGACTGGGGGGGCACTGAAGCTTTCTTT.

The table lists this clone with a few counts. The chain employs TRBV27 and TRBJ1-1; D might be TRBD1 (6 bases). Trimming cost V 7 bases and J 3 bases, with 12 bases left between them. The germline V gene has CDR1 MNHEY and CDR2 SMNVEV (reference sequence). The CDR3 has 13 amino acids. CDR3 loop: CASINRVYTEAFF. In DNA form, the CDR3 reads TGTGCCAGCATCAACAGGGTTTACACTGAAGCTTTCTTT.

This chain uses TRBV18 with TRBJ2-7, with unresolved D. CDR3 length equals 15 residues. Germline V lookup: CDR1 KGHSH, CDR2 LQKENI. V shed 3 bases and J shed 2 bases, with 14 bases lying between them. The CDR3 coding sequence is TGTGCCAGCTCACCCGACACGGTTTTTCCCTACGAGCAGTACTTC. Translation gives CASSPDTVFPYEQYF.

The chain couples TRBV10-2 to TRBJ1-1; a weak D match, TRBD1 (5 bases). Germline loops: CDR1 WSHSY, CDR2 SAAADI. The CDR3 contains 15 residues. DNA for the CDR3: TGCGCTTCTACCTCGGGTACAGGTGTGAACACTGAAGCTTTCTTT. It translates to CASTSGTGVNTEAFF.

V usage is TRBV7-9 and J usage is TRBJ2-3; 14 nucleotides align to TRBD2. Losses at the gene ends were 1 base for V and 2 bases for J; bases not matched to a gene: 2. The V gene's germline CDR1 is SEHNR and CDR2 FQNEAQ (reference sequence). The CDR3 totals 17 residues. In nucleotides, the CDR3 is TGTGCCAGCAGCTTAGGACTAGCGGGGGGGGCCACAGATACGCAGTATTTT. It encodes CASSLGLAGGATDTQYF. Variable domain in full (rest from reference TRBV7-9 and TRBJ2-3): DTGVSQNPRHKITKRGQNVTFRCDPISEHNRLYWYRQTLGQGPEFLTYFQNEAQLEKSRLLSDRFSAERPKGSFSTLEIQRTEQGDSAMYLCASSLGLAGGATDTQYFGPGTRLTVL.

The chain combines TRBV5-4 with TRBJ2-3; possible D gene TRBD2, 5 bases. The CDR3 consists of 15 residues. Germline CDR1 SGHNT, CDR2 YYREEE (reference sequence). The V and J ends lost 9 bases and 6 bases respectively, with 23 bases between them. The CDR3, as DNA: TGTGCCACCAGTAACGGGATACGAGGTAGTGATACGCAGTATTTT. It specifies CATSNGIRGSDTQYF.

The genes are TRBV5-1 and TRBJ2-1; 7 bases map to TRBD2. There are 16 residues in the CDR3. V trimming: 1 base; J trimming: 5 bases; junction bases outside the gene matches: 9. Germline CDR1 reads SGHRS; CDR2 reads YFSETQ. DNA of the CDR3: TGCGCCAGCAGCTTGTTATCGGGAGGTGGGCACAATGAGCAGTTCTTC. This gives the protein CASSLLSGGGHNEQFF.

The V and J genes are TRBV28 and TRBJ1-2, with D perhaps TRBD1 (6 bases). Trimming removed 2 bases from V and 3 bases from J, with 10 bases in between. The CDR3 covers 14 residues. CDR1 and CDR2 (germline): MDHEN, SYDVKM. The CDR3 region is CASSLPGVYYGYTF. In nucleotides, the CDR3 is TGTGCCAGCAGTTTACCAGGGGTATACTATGGCTACACCTTC.

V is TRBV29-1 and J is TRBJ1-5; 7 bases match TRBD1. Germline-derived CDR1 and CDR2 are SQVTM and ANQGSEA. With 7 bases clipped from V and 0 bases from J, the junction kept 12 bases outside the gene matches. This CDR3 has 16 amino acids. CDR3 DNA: TGCAGCGGCCCGGGACAGTATTGCTATAGCAATCAGCCCCAGCATTTT. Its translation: CSGPGQYCYSNQPQHF. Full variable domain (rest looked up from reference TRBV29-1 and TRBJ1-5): SAVISQKPSRDICQRGTSLTIQCQVDSQVTMMFWYRQQPGQSLTLIATANQGSEATYESGFVIDKFPISRPNLTFSTLTVSNMSPEDSSIYLCSGPGQYCYSNQPQHFGDGTRLSIL.

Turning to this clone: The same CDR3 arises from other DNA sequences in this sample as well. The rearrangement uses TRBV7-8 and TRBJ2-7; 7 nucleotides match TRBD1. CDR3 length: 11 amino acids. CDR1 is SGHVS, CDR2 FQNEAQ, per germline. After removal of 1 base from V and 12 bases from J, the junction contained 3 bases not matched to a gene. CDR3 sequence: CASSLEGARYF. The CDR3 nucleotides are TGTGCCAGCAGCTTAGAGGGGGCCAGGTACTTC.

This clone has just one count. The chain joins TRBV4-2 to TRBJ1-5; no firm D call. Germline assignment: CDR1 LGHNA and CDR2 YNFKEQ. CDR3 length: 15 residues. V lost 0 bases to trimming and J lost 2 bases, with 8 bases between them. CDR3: CASSQDLRGNQPQHF. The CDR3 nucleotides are TGTGCCAGCAGCCAAGATCTCCGGGGCAATCAGCCCCAGCATTTT.

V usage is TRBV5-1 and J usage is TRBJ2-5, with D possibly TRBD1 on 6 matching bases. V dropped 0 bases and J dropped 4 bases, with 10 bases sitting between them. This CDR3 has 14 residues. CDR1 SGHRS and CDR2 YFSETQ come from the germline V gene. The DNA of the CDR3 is TGCGCCAGCAGCTTGGGAGGGGGTCGAGAGACCCAGTACTTC. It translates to CASSLGGGRETQYF.

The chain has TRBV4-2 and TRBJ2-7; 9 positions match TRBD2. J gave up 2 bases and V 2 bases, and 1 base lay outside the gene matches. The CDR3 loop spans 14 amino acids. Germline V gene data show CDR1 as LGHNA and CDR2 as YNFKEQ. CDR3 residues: CASSQQREAYEQYF. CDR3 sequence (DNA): TGTGCCAGCAGCCAACAGCGGGAGGCCTACGAGCAGTACTTC.

The CDR3 loop is CASSRQGVLNEQFF. The CDR3, as DNA: TGTGCCAGCTCCAGACAGGGGGTCCTCAATGAGCAGTTCTTC. The rearrangement uses TRBV18 and TRBJ2-1; 9 nucleotides match TRBD1. The CDR3 runs 14 residues. The trim removed 6 bases at V and 6 bases at J, leaving 6 bases unmatched. Germline V gene lookup returns CDR1 KGHSH and CDR2 LQKENI.

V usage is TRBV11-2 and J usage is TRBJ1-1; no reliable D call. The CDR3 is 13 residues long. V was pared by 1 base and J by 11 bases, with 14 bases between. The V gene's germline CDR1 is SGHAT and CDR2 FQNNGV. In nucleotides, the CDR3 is TGTGCCAGCAGCTTAGGGGCGAGGGCAAGGGCTTTCTTT. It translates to CASSLGARARAFF.

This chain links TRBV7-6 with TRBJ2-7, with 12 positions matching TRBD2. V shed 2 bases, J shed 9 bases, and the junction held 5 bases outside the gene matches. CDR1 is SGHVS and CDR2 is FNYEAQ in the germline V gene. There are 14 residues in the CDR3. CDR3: CASSLLAGGARQYF. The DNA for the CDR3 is TGTGCCAGCAGCTTACTAGCGGGAGGGGCTCGGCAGTACTTC.

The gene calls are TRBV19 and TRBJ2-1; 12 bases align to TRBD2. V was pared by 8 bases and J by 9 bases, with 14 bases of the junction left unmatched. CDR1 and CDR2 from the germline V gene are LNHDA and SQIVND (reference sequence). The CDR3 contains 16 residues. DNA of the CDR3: TGTGCCAGTCAACTGACTAGCGGGAGTTTTTCTGGTGAGCAGTTCTTC. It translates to CASQLTSGSFSGEQFF.

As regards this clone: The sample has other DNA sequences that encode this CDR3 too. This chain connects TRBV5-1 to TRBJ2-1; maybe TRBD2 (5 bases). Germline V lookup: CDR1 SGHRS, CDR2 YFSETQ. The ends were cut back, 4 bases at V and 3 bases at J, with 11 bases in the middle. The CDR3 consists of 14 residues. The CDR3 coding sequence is TGCGCCAGCAGCACGGGGTTGGTCTACAATGAGCAGTTCTTC. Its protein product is CASSTGLVYNEQFF.

CDR3 sequence reads: CASSITGGQETQYF. The CDR3 region has the DNA TGTGCCAGTAGTATAACAGGGGGGCAGGAGACCCAGTACTTC. This chain joins TRBV19 and TRBJ2-5, with TRBD1 matching 8 bases. The length of the CDR3 is 14 residues. Germline loops: CDR1 LNHDA, CDR2 SQIVND (reference sequence). V was clipped by 2 bases and J by 5 bases; unmatched bases: 4.

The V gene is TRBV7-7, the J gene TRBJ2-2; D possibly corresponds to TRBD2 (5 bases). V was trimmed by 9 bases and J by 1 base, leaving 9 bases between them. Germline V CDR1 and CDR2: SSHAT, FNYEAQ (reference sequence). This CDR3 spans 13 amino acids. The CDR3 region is CASGLMNTGELFF. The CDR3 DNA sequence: TGTGCCAGTGGACTGATGAACACCGGGGAGCTGTTTTTT.

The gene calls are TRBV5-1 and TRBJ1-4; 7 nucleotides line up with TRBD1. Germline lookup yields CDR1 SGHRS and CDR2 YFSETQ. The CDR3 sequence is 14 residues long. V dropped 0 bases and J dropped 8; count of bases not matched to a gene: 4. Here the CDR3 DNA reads TGCGCCAGCAGCTTGGGAGGGGGCGACGAAAAACTGTTTTTT. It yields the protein CASSLGGGDEKLFF. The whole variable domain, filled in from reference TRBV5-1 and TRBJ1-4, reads KAGVTQTPRYLIKTRGQQVTLSCSPISGHRSVSWYQQTPGQGLQFLFEYFSETQRNKGNFPGRFSGRQFSNSRSEMNVSTLELGDSALYLCASSLGGGDEKLFFGSGTQLSVL.

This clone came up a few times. Here the CDR3 DNA reads TGTGCCAGCAGCCAGGGGGCTAGGACTAGCGGCCTCTCCTACAATGAGCAGTTCTTC. This codes for CASSQGARTSGLSYNEQFF. This chain uses TRBV27 with TRBJ2-1; 10 positions agree with TRBD2. V dropped 6 bases and J dropped 0; count of bases not matched to a gene: 14. The CDR3 sequence is 19 residues long. Germline V CDR1 and CDR2: MNHEY, SMNVEV (reference sequence).

CDR3 bases: TGTGCCAGCAGCCGACCGGGAGGTGTAGATACGCAGTATTTT. It yields the protein CASSRPGGVDTQYF. The V and J genes are TRBV6-5 and TRBJ2-3; 7 bases agree with TRBD2. There are 14 residues in the CDR3. V lost 6 bases to trimming and J lost 5 bases; unmatched junction nucleotides: 8. Germline V gene data show CDR1 as MNHEY and CDR2 as SVGAGI.

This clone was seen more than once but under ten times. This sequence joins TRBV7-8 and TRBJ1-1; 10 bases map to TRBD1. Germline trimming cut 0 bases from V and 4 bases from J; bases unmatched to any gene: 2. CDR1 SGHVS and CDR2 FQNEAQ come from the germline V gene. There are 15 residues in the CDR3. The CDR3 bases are TGTGCCAGCAGCTTAGCGGACAGGGGGAGCACTGAAGCTTTCTTT. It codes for CASSLADRGSTEAFF. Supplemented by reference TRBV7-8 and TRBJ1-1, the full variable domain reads GAGVSQSPRYKVAKRGQDVALRCDPISGHVSLFWYQQALGQGPEFLTYFQNEAQLDKSGLPSDRFFAERPEGSVSTLKIQRTQQEDSAVYLCASSLADRGSTEAFFGQGTRLTVV.

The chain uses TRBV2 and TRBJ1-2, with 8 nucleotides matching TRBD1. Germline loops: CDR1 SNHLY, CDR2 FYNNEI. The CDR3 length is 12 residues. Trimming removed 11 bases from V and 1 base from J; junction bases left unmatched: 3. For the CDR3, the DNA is TGTGCCTGGACAGGGTTTAACTATGGCTACACCTTC. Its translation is CAWTGFNYGYTF.